A single sample is the source of the 21 T cell receptor beta chains below, sequenced in a study of blood T cell repertoires in COVID-19. Sequenced by immunoSEQ multiplex PCR; TCRdb stores in-frame clones only, minus some. The table shows about 150,000 clones, with approximately 86% occurring only once. Sequencing input: peripheral blood. These receptor sequences come from a man in his sixties or seventies with acute or convalescent COVID-19.

The V gene is TRBV9, the J gene TRBJ2-1, with D tentatively TRBD2 (5 bases). This CDR3 comprises 13 residues. Per germline, CDR1 SGDLS and CDR2 YYNGEE. The germline V and J ends were trimmed by 0 bases and 9 bases, with 10 bases remaining between them. The CDR3 loop reads CASSVGVSGEQFF. As DNA, the CDR3 is TGTGCCAGCAGCGTAGGCGTCAGCGGTGAGCAGTTCTTC.

The chain recombines TRBV14 with TRBJ2-7; 10 nucleotides agree with TRBD2. V was pared by 4 bases and J by 1 base, with 7 bases of the junction left unmatched. This CDR3 comprises 16 residues. CDR1 and CDR2 from the germline V gene are SGHDN and FVKESK. CDR3: CASSRGASGSSYEQYF. The CDR3 DNA reads TGTGCCAGCAGCCGCGGGGCTAGCGGGAGTTCCTACGAGCAGTACTTC.

This clone showed up just a few times. V gene TRBV5-1 combines with J gene TRBJ2-1; D gene ambiguous. Trimming took off 0 bases at V and 13 bases at J, with 8 bases between the two ends. The germline V gene encodes CDR1 SGHRS and CDR2 YFSETQ. This CDR3 has 11 amino acids. The CDR3: CASSLARAQFF. DNA of the CDR3: TGCGCCAGCAGCTTGGCCCGAGCACAGTTCTTC.

This chain links TRBV4-3 with TRBJ1-5; D perhaps matches TRBD1 (5 bases). The CDR3 is made up of 15 amino acids. Trimming removed 0 bases at V and 6 bases at J, with 12 bases between. Germline values: CDR1 LGHNA, CDR2 YSLEER. For the CDR3, the DNA is TGCGCCAGCAGCCAAGATAATCGGGGGGGTCAGCCCCAGCATTTT. It is translated as CASSQDNRGGQPQHF.

The V call is TRBV6-2 or TRBV6-3, the J call TRBJ2-1; tentatively, D is TRBD1 (6 bases). CDR1 is MNHEY and CDR2 is SVGEGT in the germline V gene. The CDR3 covers 16 residues. The ends were cut back, 0 bases at V and 2 bases at J, with 11 bases in the middle. Written as DNA, the CDR3 is TGTGCCAGCAGTTACTCGAGAGGGGGACCCTACAATGAGCAGTTCTTC. Residues: CASSYSRGGPYNEQFF.

The V gene is TRBV6-5, the J gene TRBJ2-7; tentatively, D is TRBD2 (6 bases). The V and J ends lost 2 bases and 0 bases respectively, with 8 bases between them. The CDR3 has 14 residues. CDR1 and CDR2 from the germline V gene are MNHEY and SVGAGI. CDR3 bases: TGTGCCAGCAGTTACGGCGGGGCCTCCTACGAGCAGTACTTC. This translates into CASSYGGASYEQYF.

V is TRBV5-1 and J is TRBJ2-7; D ambiguous. In germline, CDR1 is SGHRS, CDR2 YFSETQ. The CDR3 runs to 14 residues. Trimming removed 0 bases from V and 3 bases from J, with 10 bases in between. The CDR3, as DNA: TGCGCCAGCAGCTTGGTGGCAGACTTCTACGAGCAGTACTTC. Translated, it gives CASSLVADFYEQYF.

The chain carries TRBV3-1 (or the pseudogene TRBV3-2) and TRBJ1-4; maybe TRBD1 (5 bases). Deletions cut 2 bases from V and 11 bases from J, with 15 bases between. Germline V lookup: CDR1 LGHDT, CDR2 YNNKEL (reference sequence). The CDR3 is 14 amino acids. Written as DNA, the CDR3 is TGTGCCAGCAGCCAACAGGGAAGGTCTGTGAAACTGTTTTTT. Translating it yields CASSQQGRSVKLFF.

The chain carries TRBV19 and TRBJ1-5; maybe TRBD1 (5 bases). Germline CDR1 LNHDA, CDR2 SQIVND (reference sequence). The V end lost 2 bases, the J end lost 0 bases, and 11 bases lay between the germline ends. The CDR3 is 16 amino acids. Here the CDR3 reads CASSIRGIDSNQPQHF. CDR3 DNA sequence: TGTGCCAGTAGTATAAGGGGCATAGATAGCAATCAGCCCCAGCATTTT.

CDR3 protein: CASSLAIDTGELFF. The DNA of the CDR3 is TGCGCCAGCAGCTTGGCCATAGACACCGGGGAGCTGTTTTTT. The chain carries TRBV5-1 and TRBJ2-2; unclear D gene. Germline V CDR1 and CDR2: SGHRS, YFSETQ. The CDR3 is 14 residues long. The V gene lost 0 bases and the J gene lost 3 bases, with 6 bases spanning the gap.

The chain combines TRBV18 with TRBJ1-1; maybe TRBD1 (6 bases). This CDR3 region has 14 residues. Germline CDR1 is KGHSH and CDR2 is LQKENI. V lost 2 bases to trimming and J lost 3 bases, with 10 bases between them. CDR3 bases: TGTGCCAGCTCACCAGGGGACATTTACACTGAAGCTTTCTTT. Amino acids: CASSPGDIYTEAFF.

The V call is TRBV7-3, the J call TRBJ2-1, with 7 positions matching TRBD2. The length of the CDR3 is 16 residues. After removal of 4 bases from V and 3 bases from J, the junction contained 9 bases not matched to a gene. In germline, CDR1 is SGHTA, CDR2 FQGTGA. CDR3 protein: CASSSTGTNHYNEQFF. The CDR3 DNA sequence: TGTGCCAGCAGCTCTACCGGGACTAACCACTACAATGAGCAGTTCTTC.

This clone was seen once. The V and J genes are TRBV2 and TRBJ1-1; D call uncertain. V gave up 4 bases and J gave up 0 bases, with 9 bases separating them. The CDR3 runs 14 residues. In germline, CDR1 is SNHLY, CDR2 FYNNEI. CDR3 sequence: CASSATRMNTEAFF. DNA for the CDR3: TGTGCCAGCAGTGCGACTAGGATGAACACTGAAGCTTTCTTT.

The rearrangement links TRBV5-6 to TRBJ1-1; D perhaps matches TRBD1 (6 bases). The CDR3 length is 12 residues. V was trimmed by 4 bases and J by 12 bases, leaving 16 bases between them. CDR1 is SGHDT, CDR2 YYEEEE, per germline. In DNA form, the CDR3 reads TGTGCCAGCAGCGGGGCGACAGGTAAAACTTTCTTT. This sequence encodes CASSGATGKTFF.

Only one count was recorded for this clone. The gene calls are TRBV7-2 and TRBJ2-3; TRBD2 matches 10 bases. CDR1 SGHTA and CDR2 FQGNSA come from the germline V gene. J gave up 6 bases and V 4 bases, and 4 bases lay outside the gene matches. This CDR3 has 14 amino acids. CDR3 sequence (DNA): TGTGCCAGCAGCTCTAGCGGGAGTCCCGATACGCAGTATTTT. This gives the protein CASSSSGSPDTQYF. The full variable domain, its missing parts supplied by reference TRBV7-2 and TRBJ2-3, is GAGVSQSPSNKVTEKGKDVELRCDPISGHTALYWYRQSLGQGLEFLIYFQGNSAPDKSGLPSDRFSAERTGGSVSTLTIQRTQQEDSAVYLCASSSSGSPDTQYFGPGTRLTVL.

This chain joins TRBV6-2 or TRBV6-3 and TRBJ2-1; D unresolved. Trimming shortened V by 4 bases and J by 8 bases, and 6 bases separated the two germline ends. Germline loops: CDR1 MNHEY, CDR2 SVGEGT. The CDR3 loop spans 11 amino acids. The CDR3 spells CASSSMDEQFF. The CDR3 bases are TGTGCCAGCAGTTCTATGGATGAGCAGTTCTTC.

This chain uses TRBV23-1 with TRBJ2-3, with 10 positions matching TRBD1. TRBV23-1 is an ORF; its function is uncertain. Losses at the gene ends were 6 bases for V and 1 base for J; bases not matched to a gene: 4. This CDR3 contains 15 residues. The CDR3 reads CASSPDRGRTDTQYF. In DNA form, the CDR3 reads TGCGCCAGCAGCCCCGACAGGGGGCGCACAGATACGCAGTATTTT.

The V and J genes are TRBV12-2 and TRBJ2-3; the table's D call, TRBD1, has no DNA check behind it. TRBV12-2 is a known pseudogene. This CDR3 has 16 amino acids. The CDR3 DNA follows: TGTGCAAGTCGCTTCCTTGACATCCGAAGCACAGATACGCAGTATTTT. This translates into CASRFLDIRSTDTQYF.

The chain joins TRBV10-2 to TRBJ2-2, with 8 bases matching TRBD2. Unmatched junction bases numbered 4, after V lost 0 bases and J lost 4 bases. Germline CDR1 reads WSHSY; CDR2 reads SAAADI. The CDR3 contains 16 residues. The DNA for the CDR3 is TGCGCCAGCAGTGAGTCGTTAGCGGGGTTCACCGGGGAGCTGTTTTTT. It codes for CASSESLAGFTGELFF.

The chain combines TRBV5-6 with TRBJ2-7, with TRBD2 matching over 11 bases. V gave up 4 bases and J gave up 2 bases; unmatched junction bases: 11. Germline assignment: CDR1 SGHDT and CDR2 YYEEEE. The CDR3 extends over 17 amino acids. As DNA, the CDR3 is TGTGCCAGCAGCCCGGGACTAGCGGAGATGAACCCCTACGAGCAGTACTTC. It translates to CASSPGLAEMNPYEQYF.

The rearrangement joins TRBV6-1 to TRBJ1-2; D may be TRBD1 (5 bases). Germline loops: CDR1 MNHNS, CDR2 SASEGT. The V end lost 3 bases, the J end lost 10 bases, and 15 bases lay between the germline ends. This CDR3 is built from 13 residues. Written as DNA, the CDR3 is TGTGCCAGCAGTGACGGCAGGGAAAACGACTACACCTTC. This encodes CASSDGRENDYTF.